Following are 13 T cell receptor beta chains from one sample sequenced in a study of shared clonotypes between healthy human individuals. Assay used: immunoSEQ multiplex PCR; TCRdb lists only in-frame clones, some missing. The table has 2 million to 2.5 million clones, 85% to 95% seen once. Terminally differentiated effector memory CD45RA+ cells were excluded by CCR7 positive selection of CD45RO-negative cells. Sequencing was performed on naive CD8+ T cells from PBMCs. Source of these receptors: a young man in good health. Some clones in this sample may be carry-over from other donors' samples.

CDR3 protein: CASSSPGSLAKNIQYF. The CDR3 DNA reads as TGTGCCAGTAGTAGCCCAGGGTCCCTAGCCAAAAACATTCAGTACTTC. The genes are TRBV19 and TRBJ2-4; possibly TRBD1 for D (5 bases). The CDR3 is made up of 16 amino acids. Germline V lookup: CDR1 LNHDA, CDR2 SQIVND (reference sequence). V lost 4 bases and J 0 bases, leaving 13 bases between the germline ends.

To note about this clone: The sample contains more than one DNA sequence encoding this CDR3. The genes are TRBV27 and TRBJ2-1; possibly TRBD2 for D (5 bases). This CDR3 spans 13 amino acids. Trimming cost V 0 bases and J 6 bases, with 6 bases left between them. CDR1 and CDR2 from the germline V gene are MNHEY and SMNVEV (reference sequence). DNA of the CDR3: TGTGCCAGCAGTTTATCGAGGGCCAATGAGCAGTTCTTC. Its protein product is CASSLSRANEQFF.

V gene TRBV10-2 combines with J gene TRBJ1-5; 7 nucleotides line up with TRBD1. Germline CDR1 and CDR2: WSHSY and SAAADI. CDR3 size: 14 residues. The V and J ends lost 6 bases and 6 bases, in that order; junction bases with no gene match: 8. The CDR3 DNA follows: TGCGCCAGCAGGACGAGGGGGCCTGGTCAGCCCCAGCATTTT. As protein: CASRTRGPGQPQHF.

CDR3 in amino acids: CATSRDGKGSYEQYF. The CDR3 DNA sequence: TGTGCCACCAGCAGAGATGGGAAGGGCTCCTACGAGCAGTACTTC. The chain combines TRBV15 with TRBJ2-7, with D unresolved. CDR1 and CDR2 (germline): LNHNV, YYDKDF (reference sequence). The CDR3 length is 15 residues. Trimming took off 0 bases at V and 0 bases at J, with 9 bases between the two ends.

The chain couples TRBV27 to TRBJ2-3; D is unclear. The CDR3 runs 13 residues. From germline, CDR1 is MNHEY and CDR2 SMNVEV (reference sequence). V lost 5 bases and J 4 bases, leaving 10 bases between the germline ends. In nucleotides, the CDR3 is TGTGCCAGCAGTATAATCCCCCCAGATACGCAGTATTTT. This encodes CASSIIPPDTQYF.

The chain combines TRBV11-2 with TRBJ2-2, with 12 bases lining up with TRBD2. The germline gives CDR1 SGHAT, CDR2 FQNNGV. The junction had 12 bases not matched to a gene; V was cut back by 4 bases and J by 6 bases. The CDR3 contains 18 residues. CDR3 DNA sequence: TGTGCCAGCAGCTGGGCAATCCGACTAGCGGGAGAAGCCGGGGAGCTGTTTTTT. Translating gives CASSWAIRLAGEAGELFF.

The chain links TRBV29-1 to TRBJ2-5; no reliable D call. Trimming removed 3 bases at V and 1 base at J, with 9 bases between. Germline V lookup: CDR1 SQVTM, CDR2 ANQGSEA. The CDR3 has 13 amino acids. DNA for the CDR3: TGCAGCGTTGATGGGCTCCGCCAAGAGACCCAGTACTTC. This codes for CSVDGLRQETQYF.

This clone occurred a few times. The chain joins TRBV15 to TRBJ1-1; the D gene is possibly TRBD1 (6 bases). Trimming removed 1 base at V and 4 bases at J, with 13 bases between. The CDR3 is made up of 15 amino acids. CDR1 LNHNV and CDR2 YYDKDF come from the germline V gene (reference sequence). For the CDR3, the DNA is TGTGCCACCAGCAGAGCCGGGCAGGGGAGCACTGAAGCTTTCTTT. This translates into CATSRAGQGSTEAFF.

The V call is TRBV7-9, the J call TRBJ2-1; 13 positions agree with TRBD2. In germline, CDR1 is SEHNR, CDR2 FQNEAQ (reference sequence). This CDR3 spans 16 amino acids. Trimming cost V 1 base and J 8 bases; bases outside gene matches: 5. DNA for the CDR3: TGTGCCAGCAGCTTAGGGACTAGCGGGAGTATCTATGAGCAGTTCTTC. Translated, it gives CASSLGTSGSIYEQFF.

The rearrangement joins TRBV5-4 to TRBJ2-2; 9 bases map to TRBD2. Germline trimming cut 4 bases from V and 2 bases from J; bases unmatched to any gene: 9. Germline V gene data show CDR1 as SGHNT and CDR2 as YYREEE (reference sequence). CDR3 length: 17 residues. The CDR3 nucleotides are TGTGCCAGCAGCCCGTACCGGACTAGCGCTAACACCGGGGAGCTGTTTTTT. It is translated as CASSPYRTSANTGELFF.

The V call is TRBV7-9, the J call TRBJ1-2; 7 nucleotides agree with TRBD1. After removal of 5 bases from V and 4 bases from J, the junction contained 7 bases not matched to a gene. Germline CDR1 SEHNR, CDR2 FQNEAQ (reference sequence). The CDR3 consists of 14 residues. The CDR3 sequence: CASSPVGQIYGYTF. CDR3 coding DNA: TGTGCCAGCAGCCCCGTGGGACAGATCTATGGCTACACCTTC.

This chain links TRBV28 with TRBJ2-5; D is perhaps TRBD2 (5 bases). The CDR3 contains 17 residues. Trimming took off 1 base at V and 0 bases at J, with 15 bases between the two ends. Per germline, CDR1 MDHEN and CDR2 SYDVKM. CDR3 in amino acids: CASSLFVETEDQETQYF. CDR3 in DNA: TGTGCCAGCAGTTTATTCGTCGAGACGGAGGACCAAGAGACCCAGTACTTC.

With respect to this clone: Different DNA sequences within this sample yield the same CDR3. The rearrangement links TRBV4-3 to TRBJ2-7, with 7 positions matching TRBD2. V trimming: 3 bases; J trimming: 2 bases; junction bases outside the gene matches: 7. The CDR3 is made up of 15 amino acids. From germline, CDR1 is LGHNA and CDR2 YSLEER. In DNA form, the CDR3 reads TGCGCCAGCAGCCAGGGGGGGGACTCCACCTACGAGCAGTACTTC. Protein: CASSQGGDSTYEQYF.